These T cell receptor beta chains were read from a single sample in a study of blood T cells in healthy people across ages. Each CDR3 protein is one row after TCRdb ran MiXCR on the 5' RACE reads. The sample lists 1.5 million to 2 million distinct CDR3 sequences; under 30% were seen once. Sequencing used blood. These receptors came from a woman in her thirties in good health. Both conserved end residues are part of each CDR3. Each record gives: V gene, J gene, clone size, D gene, CDR3 protein, CDR3 DNA. D genes are given only for firm matches. Clone size is not always given. Where it is, it says once, few, many or a class for expanded clones.

>TRBV12-5|TRBJ2-6|few|TRBD1
CASGLVLVQGVDNVLTF
TGTGCTAGTGGTTTGGTACTAGTACAGGGGGTTGACAACGTCCTGACTTTC
>TRBV2|TRBJ2-5|-|-
CASNLVRETQYF
TGTGCCAGCAATCTCGTGCGGGAGACCCAGTACTTC
>TRBV20-1|TRBJ1-1|-|-
CSARDPGRYTEAFF
TGCAGTGCTAGAGATCCAGGGAGGTACACTGAAGCTTTCTTT
>TRBV10-3|TRBJ1-1|-|-
CAISETRATEAFF
TGTGCCATCAGTGAGACCAGGGCCACTGAAGCTTTCTTT
>TRBV20-1|TRBJ1-4|-|-
CSAPSQGANEKLFF
TGCAGTGCCCCTTCACAGGGAGCTAATGAAAAACTGTTTTTT
>TRBV10-3|TRBJ2-7|few|TRBD2
CAISEIAGGEQYF
TGTGCCATCAGTGAAATAGCGGGAGGAGAGCAGTACTTC
>TRBV30|TRBJ1-1|-|-
CAWSVLRTNTEAFF
TGTGCCTGGAGTGTACTACGGACGAACACTGAAGCTTTCTTT
>TRBV27|TRBJ2-1|many|-
CASSSGGLRQFF
TGTGCCAGCAGCTCGGGGGGCCTGCGGCAGTTCTTC
>TRBV15|TRBJ2-7|few|-
CATSRGANSYEQYF
TGTGCCACCAGCCGGGGGGCCAACTCCTACGAGCAGTACTTC
>TRBV5-5|TRBJ2-1|-|TRBD2
CASATIPSGRGWNEQFF
TGTGCCAGCGCAACCATCCCTAGCGGGAGGGGGTGGAATGAGCAGTTCTTC
>TRBV7-9|TRBJ1-2|-|-
CASSSDDRYGYTF
TGTGCCAGCAGCTCGGACGATCGATATGGCTACACCTTC
>TRBV5-5|TRBJ1-1|many|-
CASSLEGGRNTEAFF
TGTGCCAGCAGCTTGGAGGGCGGACGTAACACTGAAGCTTTCTTT
>TRBV20-1|TRBJ2-7|-|-
CSARDLSSQGGIGEQYF
TGCAGTGCTAGAGATCTCTCTTCCCAGGGCGGAATAGGCGAGCAGTACTTC
>TRBV5-1|TRBJ1-2|-|TRBD1
CASSLPGQPYGYTF
TGCGCCAGCAGCTTACCGGGACAGCCCTATGGCTACACCTTC
>TRBV7-9|TRBJ1-1|few|-
CASSPPRGRSNTEAFF
TGTGCCAGCAGCCCACCTCGGGGCAGATCGAACACTGAAGCTTTCTTT
>TRBV10-3|TRBJ2-1|few|TRBD2
CAISEGGRANEQFF
TGTGCCATCAGTGAAGGCGGGAGGGCCAATGAGCAGTTCTTC
>TRBV2|TRBJ2-4|-|-
CASRGGFGLEAQYF
TGTGCCAGCAGGGGGGGTTTTGGTCTCGAGGCCCAGTACTTC
>TRBV10-3|TRBJ1-1|few|-
CAIRAQALTEAFF
TGTGCCATCCGGGCGCAGGCTTTAACTGAAGCTTTCTTT
>TRBV28|TRBJ2-4|many|-
CASIQGNENIQYF
TGTGCCAGCATCCAGGGGAACGAAAACATTCAGTACTTC
>TRBV20-1|TRBJ2-7|many|TRBD2
CSAPRENSYEQYF
TGCAGTGCCCCGCGGGAGAACTCCTACGAGCAGTACTTC
>TRBV13|TRBJ1-1|few|-
CASSLGGLPILNTEAFF
TGTGCCAGCAGCTTGGGAGGACTCCCGATACTAAACACTGAAGCTTTCTTT
>TRBV12-3/TRBV12-4|TRBJ2-7|-|TRBD1
CASSAWGQGYEQYF
TGTGCCAGCAGCGCCTGGGGACAGGGCTACGAGCAGTACTTC
>TRBV6-1|TRBJ2-7|-|-
CASSVKGTGQPSYEQYF
TGTGCCAGCAGCGTTAAAGGGACCGGGCAGCCGTCCTACGAGCAGTACTTC
>TRBV5-5|TRBJ2-6|few|TRBD2
CASSVAGDMTFANVRTF
TGTGCCAGCAGCGTAGCGGGGGACATGACTTTCGCCAACGTCCGGACTTTC
>TRBV20-1|TRBJ2-7|many|-
CSARVLGASPSYEQYF
TGCAGTGCTAGAGTTCTGGGGGCGTCCCCATCCTACGAGCAGTACTTC
>TRBV28|TRBJ1-2|-|TRBD1
CASSGTGANYGNTF
TGTGCCAGCAGCGGGACAGGGGCTAACTATGGCAACACCTTC
>TRBV4-1|TRBJ2-3|-|-
CASSQDPADTDTQYF
TGCGCCAGCAGCCAAGACCCAGCGGACACAGATACGCAGTATTTT
>TRBV30|TRBJ2-3|-|-
CAWSVHTSQADTQYF
TGTGCCTGGAGTGTACACACTAGCCAGGCAGATACGCAGTATTTT
>TRBV10-2|TRBJ2-1|few|-
CASRGDVGSYNEQFF
TGCGCCAGCAGAGGGGATGTAGGGTCCTACAATGAGCAGTTCTTC
>TRBV27|TRBJ1-5|-|-
CASSGGGSQPQHF
TGTGCCAGCAGTGGAGGGGGGAGTCAGCCCCAGCATTTT
>TRBV5-6|TRBJ2-1|-|-
CASSRRDGAYNEQFF
TGTGCCAGCAGCCGCCGGGACGGGGCCTACAATGAGCAGTTCTTC
>TRBV28|TRBJ1-1|-|-
CASSPPQGGTEAFF
TGTGCCAGCAGTCCCCCGCAGGGAGGAACTGAAGCTTTCTTT
>TRBV29-1|TRBJ2-3|-|-
CSVLRGGTDAQYF
TGCAGCGTTCTCAGGGGGGGCACAGATGCGCAGTATTTT
>TRBV9|TRBJ2-5|-|-
CASSATGLSGDEQYF
TGTGCCAGCAGCGCGACGGGACTCTCCGGGGATGAGCAGTACTTC
>TRBV12-3/TRBV12-4|TRBJ1-2|-|-
CASSLSPGLGNYGYTF
TGTGCCAGCAGTTTAAGTCCAGGGCTGGGTAACTATGGCTACACCTTC
>TRBV7-2|TRBJ1-4|-|TRBD1
CASSLSWDRGRPWEKLFF
TGTGCCAGCAGCTTATCTTGGGACAGGGGCCGCCCTTGGGAAAAACTGTTTTTT
>TRBV10-2|TRBJ1-2|-|-
CASSESAVGGYTF
TGCGCCAGCAGTGAGTCGGCAGTTGGAGGCTACACCTTC
>TRBV27|TRBJ1-1|-|-
CASSPTGIPEAFF
TGTGCCAGCAGTCCTACAGGAATCCCCGAAGCTTTCTTT
>TRBV12-3/TRBV12-4|TRBJ2-7|few|-
CASSSTDWNPEQYF
TGTGCCAGCAGTTCCACGGACTGGAACCCCGAGCAGTACTTC
>TRBV2|TRBJ2-1|-|TRBD2
CASRGWTSAEYNEQFF
TGTGCCAGCAGAGGATGGACTAGCGCCGAATACAATGAGCAGTTCTTC
>TRBV7-9|TRBJ2-3|-|-
CASSLRGGPTDTQYF
TGTGCCAGCAGCTTACGTGGGGGGCCCACAGATACGCAGTATTTT
>TRBV5-1|TRBJ2-7|-|-
CASSPRDSRYNEQYF
TGCGCCAGCAGCCCCCGGGACTCAAGATACAATGAGCAGTACTTC
>TRBV29-1|TRBJ1-1|few|-
CSLTTNTEAFF
TGCAGCCTTACAACGAACACTGAAGCTTTCTTT
>TRBV20-1|TRBJ2-3|few|-
CRTGPEVDTQYF
TGCAGAACCGGGCCAGAGGTAGATACGCAGTATTTT
>TRBV6-1|TRBJ1-6|few|-
CASRDSRGNNSPLHF
TGTGCCAGCAGAGATTCACGGGGTAATAATTCACCCCTCCACTTT
>TRBV7-7|TRBJ2-5|-|-
CASSPSPGTETQYF
TGTGCCAGCAGCCCCTCCCCGGGAACGGAGACCCAGTACTTC
>TRBV7-2|TRBJ2-4|-|TRBD2
CASSSQGGTPRVVQYF
TGTGCCAGCAGCTCGCAGGGAGGGACCCCTAGGGTAGTGCAGTACTTC